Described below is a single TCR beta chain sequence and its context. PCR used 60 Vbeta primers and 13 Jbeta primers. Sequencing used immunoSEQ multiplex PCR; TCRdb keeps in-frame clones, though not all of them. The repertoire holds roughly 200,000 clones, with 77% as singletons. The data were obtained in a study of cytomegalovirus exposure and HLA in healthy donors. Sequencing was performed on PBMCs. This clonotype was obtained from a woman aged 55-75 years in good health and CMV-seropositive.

Here the CDR3 DNA reads TGTGCCAGCAGCGTTGCTAGCGGGAGTGGGGAGACCCAGTACTTC. Translating it yields CASSVASGSGETQYF. This rearrangement joins TRBV7-3 to TRBJ2-5; 10 bases match TRBD2. Per germline, CDR1 SGHTA and CDR2 FQGTGA. The CDR3 runs 15 residues. V was pared by 5 bases and J by 5 bases, with 8 bases of the junction left unmatched.